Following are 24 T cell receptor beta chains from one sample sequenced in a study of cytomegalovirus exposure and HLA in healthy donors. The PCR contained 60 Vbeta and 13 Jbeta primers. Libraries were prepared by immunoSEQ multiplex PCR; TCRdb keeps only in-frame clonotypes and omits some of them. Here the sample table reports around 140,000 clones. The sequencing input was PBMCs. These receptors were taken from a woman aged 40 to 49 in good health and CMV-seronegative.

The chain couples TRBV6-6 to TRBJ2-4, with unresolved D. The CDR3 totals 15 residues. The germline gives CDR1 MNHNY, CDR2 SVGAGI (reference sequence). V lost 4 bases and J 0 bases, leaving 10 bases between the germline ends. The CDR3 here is CASSSMRLAKNIQYF. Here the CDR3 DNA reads TGTGCCAGCAGTTCCATGCGATTAGCCAAAAACATTCAGTACTTC.

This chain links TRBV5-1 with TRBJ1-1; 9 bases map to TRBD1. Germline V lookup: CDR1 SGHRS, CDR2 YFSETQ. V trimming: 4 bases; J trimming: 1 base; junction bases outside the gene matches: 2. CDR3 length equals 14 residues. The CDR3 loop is CASSLQGANTEAFF. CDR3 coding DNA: TGCGCCAGCAGCCTACAGGGGGCGAACACTGAAGCTTTCTTT. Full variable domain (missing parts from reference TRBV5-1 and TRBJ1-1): KAGVTQTPRYLIKTRGQQVTLSCSPISGHRSVSWYQQTPGQGLQFLFEYFSETQRNKGNFPGRFSGRQFSNSRSEMNVSTLELGDSALYLCASSLQGANTEAFFGQGTRLTVV.

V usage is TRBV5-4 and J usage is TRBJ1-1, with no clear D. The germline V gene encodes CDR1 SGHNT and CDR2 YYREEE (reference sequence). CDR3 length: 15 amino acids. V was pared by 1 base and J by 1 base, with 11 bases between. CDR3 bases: TGTGCCAGCAGCTTGTTGTCAGTAAGGAACACTGAAGCTTTCTTT. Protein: CASSLLSVRNTEAFF.

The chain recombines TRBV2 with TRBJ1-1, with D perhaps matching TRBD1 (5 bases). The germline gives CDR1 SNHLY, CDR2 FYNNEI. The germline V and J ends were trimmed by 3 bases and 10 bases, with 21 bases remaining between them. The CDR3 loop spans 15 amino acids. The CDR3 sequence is CASSDSGQGRRGAFF. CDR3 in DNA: TGTGCCAGCAGTGACAGTGGGCAGGGAAGGCGGGGAGCTTTCTTT.

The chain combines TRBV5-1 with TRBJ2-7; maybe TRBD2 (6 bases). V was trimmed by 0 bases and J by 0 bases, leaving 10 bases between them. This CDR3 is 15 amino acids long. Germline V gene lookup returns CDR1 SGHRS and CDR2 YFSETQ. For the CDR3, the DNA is TGCGCCAGCAGCTTGGAAGACGGGAGCTCCTACGAGCAGTACTTC. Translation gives CASSLEDGSSYEQYF.

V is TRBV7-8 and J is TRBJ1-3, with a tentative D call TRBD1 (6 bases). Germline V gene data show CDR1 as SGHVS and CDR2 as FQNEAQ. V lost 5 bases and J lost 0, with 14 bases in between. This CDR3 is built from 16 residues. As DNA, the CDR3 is TGTGCCAGCAGCCCGGGAGGACAGTTCTCTGGAAACACCATATATTTT. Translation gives CASSPGGQFSGNTIYF.

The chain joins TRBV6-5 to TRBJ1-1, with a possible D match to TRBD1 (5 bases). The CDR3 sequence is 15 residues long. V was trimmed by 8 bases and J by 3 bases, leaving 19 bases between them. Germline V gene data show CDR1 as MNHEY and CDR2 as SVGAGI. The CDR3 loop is CASGASGGGYTEAFF. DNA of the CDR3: TGTGCCAGCGGGGCCAGTGGGGGAGGTTACACTGAAGCTTTCTTT.

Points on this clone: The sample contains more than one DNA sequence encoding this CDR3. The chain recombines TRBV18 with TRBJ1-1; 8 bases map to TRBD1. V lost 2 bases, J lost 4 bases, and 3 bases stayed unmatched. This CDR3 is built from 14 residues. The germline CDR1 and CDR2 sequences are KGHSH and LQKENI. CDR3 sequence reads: CASSPGQGGTEAFF. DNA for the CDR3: TGTGCCAGCTCACCAGGACAGGGTGGCACTGAAGCTTTCTTT. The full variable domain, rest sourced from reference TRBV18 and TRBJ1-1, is NAGVMQNPRHLVRRRGQEARLRCSPMKGHSHVYWYRQLPEEGLKFMVYLQKENIIDESGMPKERFSAEFPKEGPSILRIQQVVRGDSAAYFCASSPGQGGTEAFFGQGTRLTVV.

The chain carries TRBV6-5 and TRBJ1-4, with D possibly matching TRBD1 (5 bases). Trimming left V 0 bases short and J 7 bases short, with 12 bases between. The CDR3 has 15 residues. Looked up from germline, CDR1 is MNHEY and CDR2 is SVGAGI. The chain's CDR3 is CASSYSGGGIEKLFF. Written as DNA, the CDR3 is TGTGCCAGCAGTTACTCGGGGGGGGGTATTGAAAAACTGTTTTTT.

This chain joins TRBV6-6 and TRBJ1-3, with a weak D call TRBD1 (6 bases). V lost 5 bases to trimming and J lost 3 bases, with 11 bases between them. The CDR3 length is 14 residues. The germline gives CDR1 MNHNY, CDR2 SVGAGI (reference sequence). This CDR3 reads CASSPTGHGNTIYF. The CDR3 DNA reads TGTGCCAGCAGTCCGACAGGACATGGAAACACCATATATTTT.

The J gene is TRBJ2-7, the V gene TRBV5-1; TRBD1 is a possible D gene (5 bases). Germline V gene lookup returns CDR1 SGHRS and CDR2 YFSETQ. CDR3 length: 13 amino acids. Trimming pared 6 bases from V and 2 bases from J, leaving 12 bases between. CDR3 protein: CASTLGRAYEQYF. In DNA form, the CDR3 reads TGCGCCAGCACCCTGGGCAGGGCCTACGAGCAGTACTTC.

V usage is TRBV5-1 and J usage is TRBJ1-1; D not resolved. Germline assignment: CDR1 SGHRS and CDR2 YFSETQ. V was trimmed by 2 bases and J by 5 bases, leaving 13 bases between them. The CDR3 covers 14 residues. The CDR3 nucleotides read TGCGCCAGCAGCTTTGGTGACGGGGAAACTGAAGCTTTCTTT. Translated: CASSFGDGETEAFF.

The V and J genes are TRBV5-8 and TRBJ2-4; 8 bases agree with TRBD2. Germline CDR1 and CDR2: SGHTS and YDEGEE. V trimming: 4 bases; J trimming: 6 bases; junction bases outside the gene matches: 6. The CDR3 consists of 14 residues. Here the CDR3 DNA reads TGTGCCAGCAGCATGCGGGGGGCCCTAAACATTCAGTACTTC. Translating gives CASSMRGALNIQYF.

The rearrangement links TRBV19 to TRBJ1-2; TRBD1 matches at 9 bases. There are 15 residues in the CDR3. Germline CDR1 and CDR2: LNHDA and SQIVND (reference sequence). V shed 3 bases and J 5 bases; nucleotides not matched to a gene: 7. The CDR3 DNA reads TGTGCCAGTAGTATCCCCGGGACAGGGATTTATGGCTACACCTTC. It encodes CASSIPGTGIYGYTF.

Written as DNA, the CDR3 is TGTGCCAGCAGCAGGACAGGGGGGACAGATACGCAGTATTTT. Its protein product is CASSRTGGTDTQYF. The chain couples TRBV7-3 to TRBJ2-3; 10 bases fit TRBD1. J was trimmed by 3 bases and V by 5 bases; bases with no gene match: 2. Germline loops: CDR1 SGHTA, CDR2 FQGTGA. This CDR3 is built from 14 residues.

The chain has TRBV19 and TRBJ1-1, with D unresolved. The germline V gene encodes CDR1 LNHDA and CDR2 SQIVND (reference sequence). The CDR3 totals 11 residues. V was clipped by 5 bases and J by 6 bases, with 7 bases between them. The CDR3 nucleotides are TGTGCCAGTAGTCGCTACTCTGAAGCTTTCTTT. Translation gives CASSRYSEAFF.

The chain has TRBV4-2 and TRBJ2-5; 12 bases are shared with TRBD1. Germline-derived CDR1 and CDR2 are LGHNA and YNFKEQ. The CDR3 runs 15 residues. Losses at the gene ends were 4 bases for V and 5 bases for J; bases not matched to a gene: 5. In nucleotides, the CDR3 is TGTGCCAGCAGCCGACCGGGACAGGGGGCCGAGACCCAGTACTTC. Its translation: CASSRPGQGAETQYF.

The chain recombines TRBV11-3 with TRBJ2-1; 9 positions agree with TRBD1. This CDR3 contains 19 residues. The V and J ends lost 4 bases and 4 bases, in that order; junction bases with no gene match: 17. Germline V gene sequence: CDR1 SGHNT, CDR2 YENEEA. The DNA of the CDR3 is TGTGCCAGCAGCTCCGGGTGGGTTCAGGGGGACAGGGATTACAATGAGCAGTTCTTC. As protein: CASSSGWVQGDRDYNEQFF. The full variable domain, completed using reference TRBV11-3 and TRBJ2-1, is EAGVVQSPRYKIIEKKQPVAFWCNPISGHNTLYWYLQNLGQGPELLIRYENEEAVDDSQLPKDRFSAERLKGVDSTLKIQPAELGDSAVYLCASSSGWVQGDRDYNEQFFGPGTRLTVL.

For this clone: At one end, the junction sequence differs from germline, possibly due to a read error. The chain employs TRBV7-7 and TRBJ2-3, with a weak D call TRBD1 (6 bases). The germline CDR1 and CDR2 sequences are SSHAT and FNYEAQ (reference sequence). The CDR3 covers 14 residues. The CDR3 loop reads CASSPQGGADTQYF. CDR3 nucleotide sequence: TGTGCTAGCAGCCCACAGGGTGGGGCAGATACGCAGTATTTT.

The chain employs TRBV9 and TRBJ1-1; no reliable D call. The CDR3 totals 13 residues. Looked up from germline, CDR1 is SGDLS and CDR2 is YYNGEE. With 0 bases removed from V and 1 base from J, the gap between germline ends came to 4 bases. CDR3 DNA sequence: TGTGCCAGCAGCGTAGTTAGGAACACTGAAGCTTTCTTT. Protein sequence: CASSVVRNTEAFF.

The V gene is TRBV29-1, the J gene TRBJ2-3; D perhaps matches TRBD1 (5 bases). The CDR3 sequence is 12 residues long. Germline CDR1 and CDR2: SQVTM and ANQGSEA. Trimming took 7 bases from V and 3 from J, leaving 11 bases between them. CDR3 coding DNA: TGCAGCGCAGGGATTCAGACAGATACGCAGTATTTT. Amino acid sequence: CSAGIQTDTQYF.

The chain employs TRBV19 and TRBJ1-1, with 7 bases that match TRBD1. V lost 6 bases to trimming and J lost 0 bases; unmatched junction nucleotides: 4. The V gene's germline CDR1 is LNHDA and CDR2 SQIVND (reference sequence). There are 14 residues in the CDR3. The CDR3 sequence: CASRLGQLNTEAFF. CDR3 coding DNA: TGTGCCAGTAGACTGGGACAGTTGAACACTGAAGCTTTCTTT.

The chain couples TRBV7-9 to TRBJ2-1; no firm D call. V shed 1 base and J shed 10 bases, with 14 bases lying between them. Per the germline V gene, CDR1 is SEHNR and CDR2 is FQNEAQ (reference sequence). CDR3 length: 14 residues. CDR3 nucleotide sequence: TGTGCCAGCAGCTTAGGGGCCGGTGTAATGGAGCAGTTCTTC. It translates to CASSLGAGVMEQFF.

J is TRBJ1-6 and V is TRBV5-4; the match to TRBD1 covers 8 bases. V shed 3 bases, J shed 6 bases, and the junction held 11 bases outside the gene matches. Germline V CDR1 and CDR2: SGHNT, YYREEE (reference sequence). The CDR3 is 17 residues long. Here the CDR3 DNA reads TGTGCCAGCAGCTCAGGACAGGGCGGCCGGGGTAATTCACCCCTCCACTTT. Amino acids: CASSSGQGGRGNSPLHF.